These T cell receptor beta chains were read from a single sample in a study of T-cell memory formation after mild COVID-19. TCRdb fed the 5' RACE reads into MiXCR, producing one record per CDR3 protein. The table records fewer than 350,000 distinct CDR3 sequences, about a sixth of them present only once. The specimen was PBMCs or a T cell subset sorted from them (not recorded which). The origin of the receptors is a young man who had mild COVID-19 (a few samples of this study predate the infection). Cell type and time point are not known. CDR3s include the opening cysteine and the closing phenylalanine or tryptophan. The D gene is left open where the match is weak. Clone size is not always given. Where it is, it says once, few, many or a class for expanded clones.

j_call,clone_size,d_call,v_call,cdr3_nt,cdr3_aa
TRBJ1-2,.,.,TRBV4-1,TGCGCCAGCAGCCAAGCCGATCTCGTTGCGGGGGGCTACACCTTC,CASSQADLVAGGYTF
TRBJ2-5,few,.,TRBV5-6,TGTGCCAGCAGCTCCCCCCGGGGGCAAGAGACCCAGTACTTC,CASSSPRGQETQYF
TRBJ2-3,.,TRBD1,TRBV12-3/TRBV12-4,TGTGCCAGCAGTTTTGGTAGGGGGCTGACAGATACGCAGTATTTT,CASSFGRGLTDTQYF
TRBJ1-2,.,TRBD1,TRBV4-3,TGCGCCAGCAGCCAACCGGGACAGGAGTACTATGGCTACACCTTC,CASSQPGQEYYGYTF
TRBJ1-2,few,.,TRBV28,TGTGCCGGACGCGAAAGCGGGGAGGGCTATGGCTACACCTTC,CAGRESGEGYGYTF
TRBJ1-2,few,TRBD1,TRBV2,TGTGCCAGCCTTTATTTGGGACAGAGCTATGGCTACACCTTC,CASLYLGQSYGYTF
TRBJ2-3,few,.,TRBV20-1,TGCAGTGCTAGACCCTTCGGGGACCGACCAGGCACAGATACGCAGTATTTT,CSARPFGDRPGTDTQYF
TRBJ2-1,.,TRBD2,TRBV7-2,TGTGCCAGCAGCTCGACTAGCGGGGGGGGCAATGAGCAGTTCTTC,CASSSTSGGGNEQFF
TRBJ1-2,many,.,TRBV6-5,TGTGCCAGCAGTATAGACCAGGACCCTTATGGCTACACCTTC,CASSIDQDPYGYTF
TRBJ2-7,many,TRBD2,TRBV4-3,TGCGCCAGCAGCCAAGGGGGGGGGACTTTTACCTACGAGCAGTACTTC,CASSQGGGTFTYEQYF
TRBJ2-3,.,.,TRBV20-1,TGCAGTGCTAGAGGCGCTTCGGGGGTTCCTAGGACAGATACGCAGTATTTT,CSARGASGVPRTDTQYF
TRBJ2-3,few,TRBD2,TRBV27,TGTGCCAGCAGTGCCGGGGGGGGATGGGATACGCAGTATTTT,CASSAGGGWDTQYF
TRBJ2-1,few,TRBD1,TRBV20-1,TGCAGTGCTAGGGCAGAGGGGGACAGGGGGCTGAATGAGCAGTTCTTC,CSARAEGDRGLNEQFF
TRBJ2-7,.,.,TRBV5-5,TGTGCCAGCAGCTTGGCCAGAAGGCGCAGCTCCTACGAGCAGTACTTC,CASSLARRRSSYEQYF
TRBJ2-7,few,.,TRBV2,TGTGCCATCTGGTTTACCCCCTACGAGCAGTACTTC,CAIWFTPYEQYF
TRBJ2-1,few,.,TRBV29-1,TGCATGGTCGGGGGCAGAAGGTCGTCCTACAATGAGCAGTTCTTC,CMVGGRRSSYNEQFF
TRBJ2-1,many,.,TRBV7-9,TGTGCCAGCAGCCCACGCGACGGTACGGGGGCCAGCTCCTACAATGAGCAGTTCTTC,CASSPRDGTGASSYNEQFF
TRBJ1-5,.,.,TRBV28,TGTGCCAGCAGCAAGGCCCTAGGGAGCAATCAGCCCCAGCATTTT,CASSKALGSNQPQHF
TRBJ1-2,.,TRBD1,TRBV5-1,TGCGCCAGCAGCTTGCGGGGACAGGACTATGGCTACACCTTC,CASSLRGQDYGYTF
TRBJ2-1,.,.,TRBV18,TGTGCCAGCTCATACGACAGGCAACTCAATGAGCAGTTCTTC,CASSYDRQLNEQFF
TRBJ2-1,many,.,TRBV7-6,TGTGCCAGCAGCACCTCCCAGGGGAGTGAGCAGTTCTTC,CASSTSQGSEQFF
TRBJ2-2,few,.,TRBV7-7,TGTGCTAGCAGCCCAGGGCCGGGGGCCCCCGGGGAGCTGTTTTTT,CASSPGPGAPGELFF
TRBJ2-7,.,TRBD2,TRBV4-3,TGCGCCAGCAGCCCATCTAGCGGGGTTACCTACGAGCAGTACTTC,CASSPSSGVTYEQYF
TRBJ2-2,.,.,TRBV6-2/TRBV6-3,TGTGCCAGCACGGAGCTGCGGGGCACCGGGGAGCTGTTTTTT,CASTELRGTGELFF
TRBJ2-2,.,TRBD1,TRBV5-1,TGCGCCAGCAGCTCCACAGGGGTGATGACCGGGGAGCTGTTTTTT,CASSSTGVMTGELFF
TRBJ2-7,.,.,TRBV4-1,TGCGCCAGCAGCCCCTCAGAAGGGCCCGGCGAGCAGTACTTC,CASSPSEGPGEQYF
TRBJ2-5,few,TRBD2,TRBV29-1,TGCAGCGTTGTGGGACTAGCGGGGGCCCGAGGGGAAGAGACCCAGTACTTC,CSVVGLAGARGEETQYF
TRBJ1-2,.,.,TRBV12-3/TRBV12-4,TGTGCCAGCAGTTTCAGGGAGTTGAATGGCTACACCTTC,CASSFRELNGYTF
TRBJ2-3,many,TRBD2,TRBV4-2,TGTGCCAGCAGCCAAGATATCGGGGGGGCTTCAGATACGCAGTATTTT,CASSQDIGGASDTQYF
TRBJ1-1,.,.,TRBV10-3,TGTGCCATCGCCGCGGGGGCCTCCACTGAAGCTTTCTTT,CAIAAGASTEAFF
TRBJ2-1,few,.,TRBV12-3/TRBV12-4,TGTGCCAGCAGTCCGGACCCTCCCAACCAGTTCTTC,CASSPDPPNQFF
TRBJ2-5,.,.,TRBV14,TGTGCCAGCAGCCAAGAACAGGAGGGGACCCAGTACTTC,CASSQEQEGTQYF
TRBJ2-5,.,.,TRBV28,TGTGCCAGCAGTTACAGGTCACCGTCAGAGACCCAGTACTTC,CASSYRSPSETQYF
TRBJ2-7,.,TRBD1,TRBV6-1,TGTGCCAGCAGCCGGGACAGGGTAAACGAGCAGTACTTC,CASSRDRVNEQYF
TRBJ2-7,.,.,TRBV20-1,TGCAGTGCTAGTCCCCCCCGGCAATACGAGCAGTACTTC,CSASPPRQYEQYF
TRBJ2-4,many,TRBD1,TRBV4-3,TGCGCCAGCAGCCGGGACAGGGAAAACATTCAGTACTTC,CASSRDRENIQYF
TRBJ1-5,few,.,TRBV12-3/TRBV12-4,TGTGCCAGCAGTTTAAGGGACGGAAATCAGCCCCAGCATTTT,CASSLRDGNQPQHF
TRBJ2-3,.,TRBD2,TRBV18,TGTGCCAGCTCACCACCCGCAGGGAGGGCGACAGATACGCAGTATTTT,CASSPPAGRATDTQYF
TRBJ2-3,few,TRBD2,TRBV6-1,TGTGCCAGCAGAGCCGGGACTAGCGCCTCAGATACGCAGTATTTT,CASRAGTSASDTQYF
TRBJ2-4,.,.,TRBV18,TGTGCCAGCTCACAGCAGGGTGGAAACATTCAGTACTTC,CASSQQGGNIQYF
TRBJ2-5,.,.,TRBV5-1,TGCGCCAGCAGCTTGGCAGGGGACGAGACCCAGTACTTC,CASSLAGDETQYF
TRBJ2-1,many,.,TRBV19,TGTGCCAGTAGTACGTCAGAAAACAATGAGCAGTTCTTC,CASSTSENNEQFF
TRBJ1-2,many,.,TRBV5-8,TGTGCCAGCAGCTTTGACAGCTATGGCTACACCTTC,CASSFDSYGYTF
TRBJ2-1,.,TRBD2,TRBV6-5,TGTGCCAGCAGGGATGGACTAGTGGATCATGAGCAGTTCTTC,CASRDGLVDHEQFF
TRBJ2-2,few,.,TRBV7-3,TGTGCCAGCAGCCTACGCTGGACGGCGAACACCGGGGAGCTGTTTTTT,CASSLRWTANTGELFF
TRBJ1-6,.,.,TRBV5-1,TGCGCCAGCGGGAGGGAGGGTGATTCACCCCTCCACTTT,CASGREGDSPLHF
TRBJ1-2,few,TRBD1,TRBV7-9,TGTGCCAGCAGCCAACCGGGACAGGGGTTTGTCGGCTACACCTTC,CASSQPGQGFVGYTF
TRBJ2-1,.,.,TRBV6-5,TGTGCCAGCGAAACGAGGGACAATGAGCAGTTCTTC,CASETRDNEQFF
TRBJ2-3,many,.,TRBV5-1,TGCGCCAGCAATCCGGGGGACACAGATACGCAGTATTTT,CASNPGDTDTQYF
TRBJ2-3,.,.,TRBV5-1,TGCGCCAGCAGCCTACCAGCTGGCGATACGCAGTATTTT,CASSLPAGDTQYF
TRBJ2-1,few,TRBD2,TRBV19,TGTGCCAGTACCATTATAGCGGGGGCCTCAGGTGAGCAGTTCTTC,CASTIIAGASGEQFF
TRBJ2-1,.,TRBD2,TRBV7-7,TGTGCTAGCAGCGACGGGACTAGCCACTACAATGAGCAGTTCTTC,CASSDGTSHYNEQFF
TRBJ1-2,few,.,TRBV7-9,TGTGCCAGCAGCTTGTCGGGACCGTATGGCTACACCTTC,CASSLSGPYGYTF
TRBJ1-1,few,.,TRBV12-3/TRBV12-4,TGTGCCAGCAGTTCGCAATGGGCCGGGAACACTGAAGCTTTCTTT,CASSSQWAGNTEAFF
TRBJ2-5,few,TRBD1,TRBV15,TGTGCCACCAGCCTGACAGGGGTGCGAGAGACCCAGTACTTC,CATSLTGVRETQYF
TRBJ1-5,.,.,TRBV7-2,TGTGCCAGCAGCCCAAGAAGCAGGGAGTTGAATCAGCCCCAGCATTTT,CASSPRSRELNQPQHF
TRBJ2-1,.,TRBD2,TRBV6-5,TGTGCCAGCAGTTACGTCGGGGGGAGAAATGAGCAGTTCTTC,CASSYVGGRNEQFF
TRBJ1-1,few,TRBD1,TRBV10-3,TGTGCCATCTCGAGGACAGGCAACACTGAAGCTTTCTTT,CAISRTGNTEAFF